The 7 T cell receptor beta chains below come from one sample, sequenced in a study of beta chain features in type 1 diabetes. Study results and limitations: Type 1 diabetes patients had moderately but significantly shorter TCRB CDR3s in all four CD4+ subsets.

Every bit of the isolated RNA underwent reverse transcription, so sequencing read expressed TCRB transcripts. The table came from immunoSEQ multiplex PCR; TCRdb's copy has only in-frame clones and leaves some out. The sample has approximately 730,000 clones, under 15% seen once. These receptors have no known antigen. Sequencing was done on a sample of naive CD4+ T cells from blood. Every receptor here comes from a man aged 18 to 35 with type 1 diabetes.

Only one count was recorded for this clone. The chain uses TRBV27 and TRBJ2-7; the D call may be TRBD1 or TRBD2 (5 bases each). The CDR3 loop spans 12 amino acids. In germline, CDR1 is MNHEY, CDR2 SMNVEV (reference sequence). V was shortened by 8 bases and J by 9 bases, with 17 bases between the two germline ends. The CDR3 nucleotides are TGTGCCAGCGGGACCCCAAACGTGGTGCAGTACTTC. It yields the protein CASGTPNVVQYF.

This sequence joins TRBV9 and TRBJ2-1, with 14 bases matching TRBD2. Germline CDR1 SGDLS, CDR2 YYNGEE. The CDR3 is made up of 18 amino acids. Trimming removed 0 bases from V and 4 bases from J; junction bases left unmatched: 6. DNA for the CDR3: TGTGCCAGCAGCGTAGCTGAGACTAGCGGGGGGGCTTACAATGAGCAGTTCTTC. It encodes CASSVAETSGGAYNEQFF.

This clone was counted a few times. V is TRBV23-1 and J is TRBJ1-1; D might be TRBD1 (6 bases). TRBV23-1 is designated an ORF whose function remains uncertain. With 3 bases removed from V and 6 bases from J, the gap between germline ends came to 14 bases. The CDR3 is 14 amino acids. The CDR3 DNA is TGCGCCAGCAGTCACCCTAGGGGGTCTCCTGAAGCTTTCTTT. It encodes CASSHPRGSPEAFF.

This clone turned up a few times. Here the CDR3 reads CASSLGGRGESPLHF. CDR3 bases: TGTGCCAGCAGTTTAGGGGGCAGGGGCGAGTCACCCCTCCACTTT. The chain is built from TRBV27 and TRBJ1-6; maybe TRBD1 (6 bases). Germline CDR1 is MNHEY and CDR2 is SMNVEV (reference sequence). CDR3 length: 15 amino acids. V dropped 2 bases and J dropped 10 bases, with 15 bases sitting between them.

The gene calls are TRBV27 and TRBJ1-5, with D uncertain. Germline lookup yields CDR1 MNHEY and CDR2 SMNVEV (reference sequence). The length of the CDR3 is 16 residues. The germline V and J ends were trimmed by 4 bases and 0 bases, with 13 bases remaining between them. DNA of the CDR3: TGTGCCAGCAGTTCCGCACAGTCGGATAGCAATCAGCCCCAGCATTTT. Translated: CASSSAQSDSNQPQHF.

The chain is built from TRBV5-4 and TRBJ2-3; no clear D. Germline V gene data show CDR1 as SGHNT and CDR2 as YYREEE (reference sequence). This CDR3 has 15 amino acids. V shed 4 bases and J shed 6 bases, with 18 bases lying between them. The CDR3 spells CASSLRQLSLDTQYF. CDR3 nucleotide sequence: TGTGCCAGCAGCCTGCGACAACTATCGCTCGATACGCAGTATTTT.

Of note for this clone: Other nucleotide sequences from this sample produce the same CDR3. The rearrangement uses TRBV5-4 and TRBJ2-3, with D unclear. V dropped 2 bases and J dropped 0 bases, with 1 base sitting between them. The CDR3 spans 12 residues. Germline V CDR1 and CDR2: SGHNT, YYREEE (reference sequence). The CDR3: CASSLSTDTQYF. CDR3 coding DNA: TGTGCCAGCAGCTTAAGCACAGATACGCAGTATTTT.